Listed here is a single T cell receptor (beta chain). Its antigen is still unknown. At one boundary the junction diverges from the germline segment, which might be a read error. Other DNA sequences in the sample encode the same CDR3. CDR3 length: 11 amino acids. The source of the sample is a study of T cell responses to AZD1222 COVID-19 vaccine. Regarding the study as a whole: Spike-wide vaccine-associated CD4 TCRs dominated at 160-218 and 743-854. It should be noted that donors were predominantly white British and more often female, and clonal diversity was possibly underestimated. Close to half of all spike-specific TCRs reportedly target regions of the variants that are unmutated.

Sequencing was performed with immunoSEQ multiplex PCR; in TCRdb, only in-frame clones are kept and a portion is missing. The sample has 55,000 to 75,000 clones; about 85% are singletons. The specimen was peripheral blood, collected on day 0 of AZD1222 vaccination. This clonotype was sampled from an adult in good health. The chain employs TRBV12-3 or TRBV12-4 and TRBJ2-5; D gene ambiguous. In nucleotides, the CDR3 is TGTGCCAGCAGCTTAGGAGAGACCCAGTACTTC. Amino acid sequence: CASSLGETQYF.